The present T cell receptor beta chain was sequenced within a study of shared clonotypes between healthy human individuals. Study conclusions and caveats: Non-shared clonotypes had lower generation probabilities than those shared by all four donors. The sole specimen, blood, was sampled, and tissue repertoires likely differ. Represented diversity (both genetic and exposure-history) was limited by the small number of donors.

Caucasian adults residing in Nashville, Tennessee made up all the donors. TCRdb's copy holds only in-frame clones and misses some; the assay was immunoSEQ multiplex PCR. The table records 300,000 or so clones, roughly 70% of them present only once. Trimming shortened V by 1 base and J by 2 bases, and 13 bases separated the two germline ends. This CDR3 comprises 16 residues. In germline, CDR1 is LGHNT, CDR2 FRNRAP. For this clone: Its antigen is unidentified.

The rearrangement uses TRBV12-5 and TRBJ2-3; D may match TRBD1 or TRBD2 (6 bases each). The receptor was isolated from a man younger than 40 in good health. Sequenced sample: memory CD4+ T cells sorted from blood. Subset here: CD45RA-negative fraction. The DNA for the CDR3 is TGTGCTAGTGGTTTGGGCAGGGGACTCCTCACAGATACGCAGTATTTT. Encoded protein: CASGLGRGLLTDTQYF.